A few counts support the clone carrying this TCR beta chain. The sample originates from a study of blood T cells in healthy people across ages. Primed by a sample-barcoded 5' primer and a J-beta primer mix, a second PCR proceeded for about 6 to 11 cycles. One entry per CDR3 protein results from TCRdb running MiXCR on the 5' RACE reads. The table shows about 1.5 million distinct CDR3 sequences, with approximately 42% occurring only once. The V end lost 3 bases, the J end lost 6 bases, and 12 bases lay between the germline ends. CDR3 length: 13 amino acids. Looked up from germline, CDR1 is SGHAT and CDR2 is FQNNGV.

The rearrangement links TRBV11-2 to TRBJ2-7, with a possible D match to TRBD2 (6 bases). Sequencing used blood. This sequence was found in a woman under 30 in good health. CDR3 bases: TGTGCCAGCAGCTTCTTAGAGGGAGGCGAGCAGTACTTC. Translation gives CASSFLEGGEQYF.